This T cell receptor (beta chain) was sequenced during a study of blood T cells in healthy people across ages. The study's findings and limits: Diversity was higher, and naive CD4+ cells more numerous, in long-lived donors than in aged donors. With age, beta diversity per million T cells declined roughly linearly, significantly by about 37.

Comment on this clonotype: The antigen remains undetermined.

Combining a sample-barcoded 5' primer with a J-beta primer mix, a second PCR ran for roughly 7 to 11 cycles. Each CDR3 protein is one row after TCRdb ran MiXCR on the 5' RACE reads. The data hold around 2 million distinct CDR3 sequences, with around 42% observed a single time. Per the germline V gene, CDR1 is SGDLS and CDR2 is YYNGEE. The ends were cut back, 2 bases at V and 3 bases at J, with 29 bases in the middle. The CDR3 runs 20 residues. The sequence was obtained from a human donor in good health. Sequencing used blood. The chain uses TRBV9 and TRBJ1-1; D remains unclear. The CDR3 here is CASSVGFRSGGQRTDTEAFF. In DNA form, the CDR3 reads TGTGCCAGCAGCGTGGGATTTAGGAGTGGAGGGCAAAGAACCGACACTGAAGCTTTCTTT. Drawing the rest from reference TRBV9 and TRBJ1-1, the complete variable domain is DSGVTQTPKHLITATGQRVTLRCSPRSGDLSVYWYQQSLDQGLQFLIQYYNGEERAKGNILERFSAQQFPDLHSELNLSSLELGDSALYFCASSVGFRSGGQRTDTEAFFGQGTRLTVV.